A single T cell receptor beta chain is shown here with its context. Its antigen remains unknown. This record comes from a study of cytomegalovirus exposure and HLA in healthy donors. Study-wide results and limits: The availability of immune exposure information extended only to CMV serostatus. At a 0.05 false discovery rate, a later analysis found about 17,000 TCR beta sequences to be associated with HLA alleles.

13 Jbeta primers and 60 Vbeta primers were used for the PCR. Methods used by the authors: A later analysis counted 65 million to 80 million unique TCR beta chains, around 10 million shared. The method was immunoSEQ multiplex PCR; TCRdb's version includes in-frame clones alone and lacks a portion of them. D and trimming come from the DNA, and the V and J calls and clone size come from that table. The sample has about 130,000 clones, approximately 80% seen once; the top ten hold around 3%. CDR3 length equals 15 residues. Trimming cost V 3 bases and J 0 bases; bases outside gene matches: 3. Germline CDR1 reads MGHRA; CDR2 reads YSYEKL.

What was sequenced was PBMCs. The gene calls are TRBV4-1 and TRBJ2-7; 9 nucleotides agree with TRBD1. The source is a male donor in good health and CMV-seronegative. CDR3: CASSHTTGGSYEQYF. In DNA, the CDR3 is TGCGCCAGCAGCCATACGACAGGGGGCTCCTACGAGCAGTACTTC.